The clone carrying this T cell receptor (beta chain) appeared many times. Germline V CDR1 and CDR2: DFQATT, SNEGSKA (reference sequence). Deletions cut 2 bases from V and 1 base from J, with 14 bases between. The CDR3 runs to 15 residues. Diagnoses used clinical symptoms, serum thyroxine and TRAb, thyroid ultrasound and orbital computed tomography. The CDR3 regions of TCR beta were amplified from RNA transcripts. When the TCR CDR3 underwent first-round RT-PCR, the HTBI primer set was used. Each CDR3 protein gets one entry after TCRdb re-called the multiplex PCR reads with MiXCR. This table holds some 440,000 distinct CDR3 sequences, roughly 14% found once. These data come from a study of T cells in Graves' hyperthyroidism and ophthalmopathy. About the research overall: Peripheral blood was taken when the disease was first diagnosed, before any treatment began.

The sequenced sample consisted of blood. V gene TRBV20-1 combines with J gene TRBJ1-2; tentative D call: TRBD1 (5 bases). This TCR was sampled from a woman aged 18-29 years with Graves' hyperthyroidism. CDR3 in DNA: TGCAGTGCTAGACAAACCGGGACGTTTAACTATGGCTACACCTTC. It specifies CSARQTGTFNYGYTF.